The text below deals with one T cell receptor beta chain. The assay was immunoSEQ multiplex PCR, and TCRdb's table has in-frame clones only and misses some. The sample yields about 57,000 clones, less than 80% seen once. These data are taken from a study of memory CD4+ T cells and cytomegalovirus serostatus. Single viable CD3+CD4+CD8-CD45RO+ cells were sorted as the memory CD4+ T cells. Germline loops: CDR1 SGHTA, CDR2 FQGTGA. This CDR3 has 14 amino acids. With 1 base clipped from V and 1 base from J, the junction kept 0 bases outside the gene matches. This receptor was obtained from an adult in good health and CMV-seronegative. The sequenced sample was memory CD4+ T cells from blood. The chain links TRBV7-3 to TRBJ1-1; TRBD1 matches at 7 bases. CDR3 region: CASSLNRGNTEAFF. In DNA form, the CDR3 reads TGTGCCAGCAGCTTAAACAGGGGGAACACTGAAGCTTTCTTT.